Below are 30 T cell receptor beta chains sequenced from a single sample in a study of blood T cell repertoires in COVID-19. Only in-frame clones appear in the TCRdb table, and some are missing; sequencing was by immunoSEQ multiplex PCR. Among 80,000 to 130,000 clones listed, around 86% were seen once. The sample comprised PBMCs or T cells enriched from blood (not recorded which). These receptors all come from a woman aged 45-65 years who had recovered from COVID-19.

The V gene is TRBV6-5, the J gene TRBJ1-1; 8 nucleotides line up with TRBD1. Germline V gene data show CDR1 as MNHEY and CDR2 as SVGAGI. The CDR3 length is 15 residues. The V and J ends lost 5 bases and 0 bases, in that order; junction bases with no gene match: 5. The CDR3, as DNA: TGTGCCAGCAGTATGGGACAGGCGATGAACACTGAAGCTTTCTTT. This gives the protein CASSMGQAMNTEAFF.

This chain connects TRBV3-1 (or the pseudogene TRBV3-2) to TRBJ1-3; no clear D gene. CDR1 and CDR2 from the germline V gene are LGHDT and YNNKEL (reference sequence). This CDR3 has 18 residues. V was clipped by 0 bases and J by 0 bases, with 15 bases between them. CDR3 residues: CASSQELRGRYSGNTIYF. CDR3 DNA sequence: TGTGCCAGCAGCCAAGAACTCCGCGGCCGATACTCTGGAAACACCATATATTTT.

The chain joins TRBV6-6 to TRBJ1-6; 7 positions match TRBD1. Germline assignment: CDR1 MNHNY and CDR2 SVGAGI (reference sequence). The CDR3 covers 14 residues. Unmatched junction bases numbered 6, after V lost 6 bases and J lost 7 bases. The CDR3 here is CASSPQGQNSPLHF. CDR3 DNA: TGTGCCAGCAGCCCCCAGGGACAGAATTCACCCCTCCACTTT.

As DNA, the CDR3 is TGTGCCAGCAGCTTAGGAGGGGGCACGATCTCCTACGAGCAGTACTTC. Translation gives CASSLGGGTISYEQYF. This rearrangement joins TRBV7-8 to TRBJ2-7; the match to TRBD1 covers 7 bases. Germline-derived CDR1 and CDR2 are SGHVS and FQNEAQ. Trimming removed 1 base from V and 0 bases from J; junction bases left unmatched: 6. The CDR3 contains 16 residues.

V usage is TRBV28 and J usage is TRBJ1-4; D is uncertain. Trimming pared 3 bases from V and 5 bases from J, leaving 13 bases between. CDR1 MDHEN and CDR2 SYDVKM come from the germline V gene. The CDR3 has 15 residues. The CDR3 region has the DNA TGTGCCAGCAGTTTCCTGTCATCGGGAAATGAAAAACTGTTTTTT. Its protein is CASSFLSSGNEKLFF.

The chain employs TRBV24-1 and TRBJ2-2; a weak D match, TRBD1 (5 bases). Trimming stripped 10 bases from V and 2 bases from J, with 13 bases between. There are 14 residues in the CDR3. In germline, CDR1 is KGHDR, CDR2 SFDVKD. The CDR3 protein is CATQGEFNTGELFF. CDR3 DNA sequence: TGTGCCACTCAGGGCGAATTTAACACCGGGGAGCTGTTTTTT.

The V gene is TRBV5-1, the J gene TRBJ2-5; D is possibly TRBD1 (6 bases). CDR1 is SGHRS, CDR2 YFSETQ, per germline. The CDR3 is made up of 16 amino acids. Trimming stripped 4 bases from V and 2 bases from J, with 18 bases between. The CDR3 nucleotides read TGCGCCAGCAGCACAGGGACGACCAAGCCTCAAGAGACCCAGTACTTC. Translation: CASSTGTTKPQETQYF.

The chain uses TRBV10-3 and TRBJ2-1, with 14 bases aligning to TRBD2. This CDR3 has 16 residues. CDR1 and CDR2 (germline): ENHRY, SYGVKD. V shed 5 bases, J shed 7 bases, and the junction held 7 bases outside the gene matches. The CDR3 bases are TGTGCCATCAGTCCCGGGACTAGCGGGGGAAGTAATGAGCAGTTCTTC. It is translated as CAISPGTSGGSNEQFF.

The chain recombines TRBV28 with TRBJ1-5; 7 nucleotides line up with TRBD1. With V trimmed by 2 bases and J by 7 bases, 8 bases remained unmatched. Germline V CDR1 and CDR2: MDHEN, SYDVKM. The CDR3 runs to 15 residues. The DNA for the CDR3 is TGTGCCAGCAGTTTAGGAGACAGGGCGGTACAGCCCCAGCATTTT. Protein sequence: CASSLGDRAVQPQHF.

This clone was seen a handful of times. The rearrangement links TRBV3-1 (or the pseudogene TRBV3-2) to TRBJ1-6; 7 bases line up with TRBD1. Germline CDR1 is LGHDT and CDR2 is YNNKEL (reference sequence). CDR3 length: 16 amino acids. CDR3 in DNA: TGTGGCACAAACAAAAGGGGGCCGTTGGCGGTTTCACCCCTCCACTTT. Its translation: CGTNKRGPLAVSPLHF.

This chain joins TRBV30 and TRBJ1-2, with no clear D. This CDR3 is built from 13 residues. V was cut by 0 bases and J by 6 bases, with 11 bases left in between. The germline V gene has CDR1 GTSNPN and CDR2 SVGIG (reference sequence). This CDR3 is CAWSVGRVNGYTF. CDR3 nucleotide sequence: TGTGCCTGGAGTGTCGGGAGGGTAAATGGCTACACCTTC.

This chain connects TRBV2 to TRBJ1-2; tentative D call: TRBD1 (6 bases). The CDR3 extends over 13 amino acids. Looked up from germline, CDR1 is SNHLY and CDR2 is FYNNEI. Trimming pared 4 bases from V and 6 bases from J, leaving 12 bases between. The CDR3 region has the DNA TGTGCCAGCAGTGCACTTACAGGGAATGGCTACACCTTC. Protein: CASSALTGNGYTF.

The rearrangement joins TRBV2 to TRBJ2-3; 9 nucleotides match TRBD2. The CDR3 consists of 16 residues. With 4 bases clipped from V and 2 bases from J, the junction kept 7 bases outside the gene matches. Germline-derived CDR1 and CDR2 are SNHLY and FYNNEI. The CDR3 nucleotides are TGTGCCAGCAGTGCAGGCCTAGCGGGATACACAGATACGCAGTATTTT. Amino acid sequence: CASSAGLAGYTDTQYF.

This sequence joins TRBV24-1 and TRBJ2-1, with TRBD2 identical over 11 bases. CDR3 length equals 17 residues. J lost 2 bases, V lost 4 bases, and 6 bases had no gene match. Germline V lookup: CDR1 KGHDR, CDR2 SFDVKD. CDR3 in amino acids: CATSETIAGGTYNEQFF. The CDR3 bases are TGTGCCACCAGTGAGACAATAGCGGGGGGGACCTACAATGAGCAGTTCTTC.

The chain joins TRBV24-1 to TRBJ1-1, with D possibly being TRBD1 (6 bases). The germline V gene has CDR1 KGHDR and CDR2 SFDVKD. V was pared by 2 bases and J by 0 bases, with 9 bases between. The CDR3 extends over 15 amino acids. The CDR3 loop is CATSDSRGVNTEAFF. CDR3 nucleotides: TGTGCCACCAGTGATTCCAGGGGAGTGAACACTGAAGCTTTCTTT.

Concerning this clone itself: The identical CDR3 is also encoded by other nucleotide sequences in the sample. The chain recombines TRBV24-1 with TRBJ2-5; unclear D gene. V lost 3 bases to trimming and J lost 2 bases, with 3 bases between them. CDR3 length: 12 amino acids. Germline values: CDR1 KGHDR, CDR2 SFDVKD. The CDR3 reads CATSDPQETQYF. The CDR3 region has the DNA TGTGCCACCAGTGATCCTCAAGAGACCCAGTACTTC.

The chain links TRBV5-4 to TRBJ2-1; weak D call: TRBD2 (6 bases). Germline CDR1 reads SGHNT; CDR2 reads YYREEE (reference sequence). The CDR3 has 14 residues. V was trimmed by 7 bases and J by 7 bases, leaving 18 bases between them. The chain's CDR3 is CASHQISGANEQFF. For the CDR3, the DNA is TGTGCCAGCCATCAGATTAGCGGAGCAAATGAGCAGTTCTTC.

In DNA, the CDR3 is TGCAGCGTTGAGGGTGAGGGAGAAAAACTGTTTTTT. This gives the protein CSVEGEGEKLFF. This chain connects TRBV29-1 to TRBJ1-4; the D is unclear. From germline, CDR1 is SQVTM and CDR2 ANQGSEA. This CDR3 has 12 residues. Trimming removed 3 bases from V and 8 bases from J, with 10 bases in between.

This clone showed up just a few times. The chain combines TRBV11-2 with TRBJ1-2; D not certain. V was clipped by 0 bases and J by 10 bases, with 12 bases between them. Germline values: CDR1 SGHAT, CDR2 FQNNGV. The CDR3 consists of 13 residues. This CDR3 is CASSLDDTLPYTF. The CDR3 DNA reads as TGTGCCAGCAGCTTAGACGACACCTTGCCCTACACCTTC. The full variable domain, completed using reference TRBV11-2 and TRBJ1-2, is EAGVAQSPRYKIIEKRQSVAFWCNPISGHATLYWYQQILGQGPKLLIQFQNNGVVDDSQLPKDRFSAERLKGVDSTLKIQPAKLEDSAVYLCASSLDDTLPYTFGSGTRLTVV.

As concerns this clone: Distinct nucleotide sequences in the sample also encode this CDR3. The rearrangement links TRBV3-1 (or the pseudogene TRBV3-2) to TRBJ2-7, with 8 bases fitting TRBD1. V lost 1 base to trimming and J lost 1 base; unmatched junction nucleotides: 0. The CDR3 has 14 amino acids. Germline CDR1 reads LGHDT; CDR2 reads YNNKEL (reference sequence). The CDR3 spells CASSQGQGSYEQYF. CDR3 bases: TGTGCCAGCAGCCAAGGACAGGGGTCCTACGAGCAGTACTTC.

The chain links TRBV4-1 to TRBJ2-1; D might be TRBD2 (6 bases). This CDR3 comprises 13 residues. From germline, CDR1 is MGHRA and CDR2 YSYEKL. V was pared by 4 bases and J by 9 bases, with 13 bases between. DNA of the CDR3: TGCGCCAGCAGCCGCAGTCTGGGGGGTGAGCAGTTCTTC. Protein product: CASSRSLGGEQFF.

The rearrangement joins TRBV18 to TRBJ2-7, with 7 bases identical to TRBD1. Losses at the gene ends were 4 bases for V and 4 bases for J; bases not matched to a gene: 7. Germline-derived CDR1 and CDR2 are KGHSH and LQKENI. The CDR3 sequence is 14 residues long. CDR3 DNA: TGTGCCAGCTCACAACGGGACAGCCAGTACGAGCAGTACTTC. Translating it yields CASSQRDSQYEQYF.

The chain has TRBV3-1 (or the pseudogene TRBV3-2) and TRBJ1-1; a possible D gene is TRBD1 (6 bases). This CDR3 has 15 residues. Per germline, CDR1 LGHDT and CDR2 YNNKEL (reference sequence). V gave up 4 bases and J gave up 5 bases, with 17 bases separating them. CDR3 protein: CASSPLQGRGTEAFF. The CDR3 nucleotides read TGTGCCAGCAGCCCCCTCCAGGGGCGCGGGACTGAAGCTTTCTTT.

In nucleotides, the CDR3 is TGTGCCAGCAGCCCAGCGGGAGCCGAGACCCAGTACTTC. It specifies CASSPAGAETQYF. The chain links TRBV6-5 to TRBJ2-5; 8 nucleotides align to TRBD2. This CDR3 contains 13 residues. Germline CDR1 and CDR2: MNHEY and SVGAGI. Trimming took 6 bases from V and 5 from J; bases not matched to a gene: 5.

This clone appeared a few times. This CDR3 reads CASSTIATGTDTQYF. CDR3 nucleotide sequence: TGTGCCAGCAGTACCATAGCTACCGGCACAGATACGCAGTATTTT. The chain uses TRBV2 and TRBJ2-3; D is unresolved. V dropped 5 bases and J dropped 1 base, with 13 bases sitting between them. Germline V gives CDR1 SNHLY, CDR2 FYNNEI. This CDR3 is 15 amino acids long.

The V call is TRBV11-1, the J call TRBJ1-3; D unclear. The CDR3 spans 14 residues. The V end was cut by 5 bases, the J end by 8 bases, with 16 bases between. Germline CDR1 and CDR2: SGHAT and FQDESV (reference sequence). CDR3 residues: CASSQSRGGHTIYF. The CDR3 nucleotides read TGTGCCAGCAGCCAATCACGGGGAGGACACACCATATATTTT.

The chain combines TRBV2 with TRBJ1-5; D not certain. The CDR3 is made up of 14 amino acids. The V end lost 3 bases, the J end lost 3 bases, and 9 bases lay between the germline ends. CDR1 SNHLY and CDR2 FYNNEI come from the germline V gene. The CDR3 spells CASSERVTNQPQHF. The CDR3 DNA reads TGTGCCAGCAGTGAGAGGGTAACCAATCAGCCCCAGCATTTT.

The genes are TRBV24-1 and TRBJ2-7; 7 nucleotides agree with TRBD1. The ends lost 5 bases at V and 1 base at J; junction bases unmatched: 19. The CDR3 is 19 residues long. From germline, CDR1 is KGHDR and CDR2 SFDVKD. The CDR3 region is CATSGDTRSTGTESYEQYF. The CDR3 DNA reads TGTGCCACCAGTGGCGACACTCGATCGACCGGGACAGAATCCTACGAGCAGTACTTC.

The CDR3 spells CASSVGGGPILEQFF. In DNA form, the CDR3 reads TGTGCCAGCAGCGTAGGTGGAGGGCCCATTCTTGAGCAGTTCTTC. The chain joins TRBV9 to TRBJ2-1; TRBD2 might be the D (6 bases). V lost 0 bases and J lost 9, with 16 bases in between. Germline CDR1 reads SGDLS; CDR2 reads YYNGEE. This CDR3 is 15 amino acids long.

This clone was seen a single time. The chain has TRBV5-1 and TRBJ2-5; 9 bases match TRBD2. Trimming cost V 1 base and J 4 bases; bases outside gene matches: 8. This CDR3 has 16 residues. Germline V lookup: CDR1 SGHRS, CDR2 YFSETQ. CDR3 amino acids: CASSLNSGSGRETQYF. CDR3 nucleotide sequence: TGCGCCAGCAGCTTGAATAGCGGGAGCGGACGAGAGACCCAGTACTTC.